This T cell receptor beta chain is from a study of cytomegalovirus exposure and HLA in healthy donors. The wider study: A prior study identified 100 million to 130 million unique TCR beta sequences from roughly 180 million T cells. Broader study findings: Another analysis was done later, and it associated approximately 15,000 TCR beta sequences with HLA alleles at 0.05 false discovery rate. 87-base-pair reads could not separate some V segments, including TRBV6-2 and TRBV6-3.

Points on this clone: The antigen remains undetermined.

The PCR made use of 60 Vbeta and 13 Jbeta primers. As originally analysed: Counted up in a later analysis, unique TCR beta chains came to about 80 million, with around 10 million shared. Libraries were prepared by immunoSEQ multiplex PCR; TCRdb keeps only in-frame clonotypes and omits some of them. The V and J calls and clone size come from that table; D and trimming were worked out from the DNA. Among about 110,000 clones listed, 65% to 90% were seen once. V gave up 6 bases and J gave up 2 bases; unmatched junction bases: 4. This CDR3 is built from 15 residues. Germline CDR1 and CDR2: MDHEN and SYDVKM.

This chain uses TRBV28 with TRBJ2-6; 7 bases align to TRBD1. The source of this sequence is a woman in her thirties in good health and CMV-seronegative. The sequenced material came from PBMCs. CDR3 in amino acids: CASRSTGAGANVLTF. The CDR3 nucleotides are TGTGCCAGCAGATCTACAGGGGCTGGGGCCAACGTCCTGACTTTC.